Below are 30 T cell receptor beta chains sequenced from a single sample in a study of cytomegalovirus exposure and HLA in healthy donors. Primers for the PCR totalled 60 Vbeta and 13 Jbeta. Profiling relied on immunoSEQ multiplex PCR, and the TCRdb table lists in-frame clones only, not all of them. The sample lists 90,000 to 150,000 clones, roughly 80% occurring once. The sample comprised PBMCs. These receptor sequences come from a female donor in good health and CMV-seronegative.

This chain links TRBV2 with TRBJ2-1; 9 nucleotides align to TRBD1. V was clipped by 6 bases and J by 7 bases; unmatched bases: 4. The CDR3 consists of 13 residues. Germline V gene sequence: CDR1 SNHLY, CDR2 FYNNEI. CDR3 residues: CASSVGTGNEQFF. CDR3 in DNA: TGTGCCAGCAGCGTCGGGACAGGGAATGAGCAGTTCTTC.

CDR3 DNA: TGCGCCAGCAGCTCCGGACGGGGGGTGGGAGAGACCCAGTACTTC. The encoded protein is CASSSGRGVGETQYF. The genes are TRBV5-1 and TRBJ2-5, with 7 bases fitting TRBD2. Germline values: CDR1 SGHRS, CDR2 YFSETQ. CDR3 size: 15 residues. Trimming at V came to 3 bases and at J to 4 bases, leaving 9 bases not matched to a gene.

The gene calls are TRBV9 and TRBJ2-5; D possibly corresponds to TRBD1 (5 bases). The CDR3 runs to 14 residues. The V gene lost 3 bases and the J gene lost 5 bases, with 14 bases spanning the gap. Germline V gives CDR1 SGDLS, CDR2 YYNGEE. The CDR3 region is CASSGRGVGETQYF. The CDR3 DNA reads as TGTGCCAGCAGCGGTAGGGGTGTAGGGGAGACCCAGTACTTC.

The rearrangement joins TRBV30 to TRBJ1-2, with a weak D call TRBD1 (5 bases). The V and J ends lost 4 bases and 7 bases respectively, with 13 bases between them. CDR3 length: 12 amino acids. Germline CDR1 GTSNPN, CDR2 SVGIG (reference sequence). CDR3 residues: CAWTGGSIGYTF. The CDR3 DNA reads as TGTGCCTGGACGGGGGGGAGCATTGGCTACACCTTC.

V gene TRBV5-6 combines with J gene TRBJ2-7; TRBD1 matches at 8 bases. The trim removed 4 bases at V and 3 bases at J, leaving 6 bases unmatched. The CDR3 totals 14 residues. CDR1 and CDR2 (germline): SGHDT, YYEEEE. In DNA form, the CDR3 reads TGTGCCAGCAGCCAGGGGGCGGGGTACTACGAGCAGTACTTC. Its translation is CASSQGAGYYEQYF.

The chain uses TRBV27 and TRBJ1-2, with 8 bases that match TRBD1. This CDR3 comprises 13 residues. Trimming at V came to 5 bases and at J to 6 bases, leaving 5 bases not matched to a gene. The germline V gene has CDR1 MNHEY and CDR2 SMNVEV (reference sequence). CDR3 bases: TGTGCCAGCAGTCCAGGGGGCGCGCATGGCTACACCTTC. Residues: CASSPGGAHGYTF.

The chain employs TRBV5-4 and TRBJ2-7; a possible D gene is TRBD2 (6 bases). Germline V lookup: CDR1 SGHNT, CDR2 YYREEE (reference sequence). This CDR3 has 14 residues. Trimming took 4 bases from V and 0 from J, leaving 11 bases between them. CDR3 coding DNA: TGTGCCAGCAGCCCCACGGGGGACTCCTACGAGCAGTACTTC. Its translation: CASSPTGDSYEQYF.

Of note for this clone: A read error may account for a junction end that differs from germline. The chain employs TRBV27 and TRBJ2-3; D gene unclear. From germline, CDR1 is MNHEY and CDR2 SMNVEV (reference sequence). This CDR3 has 14 amino acids. The CDR3, as DNA: TGTGCCAGCAGTATATCCCGATTCGGAGATACGCAGTATTTT. The encoded protein is CASSISRFGDTQYF.

This clone was found once. CDR3 DNA sequence: TGTGCCAGTAGCCCACAGGGGCTGATCTATGGCTACACCTTC. Protein sequence: CASSPQGLIYGYTF. The chain is built from TRBV19 and TRBJ1-2; 7 nucleotides agree with TRBD1. Looked up from germline, CDR1 is LNHDA and CDR2 is SQIVND (reference sequence). V lost 6 bases, J lost 4 bases, and 8 bases stayed unmatched. The CDR3 extends over 14 amino acids.

The chain joins TRBV30 to TRBJ1-2, with 11 bases that match TRBD1. Germline assignment: CDR1 GTSNPN and CDR2 SVGIG (reference sequence). With V trimmed by 1 base and J by 8 bases, 6 bases remained unmatched. The length of the CDR3 is 14 residues. The chain's CDR3 is CAWSGDRGSVGYTF. Written as DNA, the CDR3 is TGTGCCTGGAGTGGGGACAGGGGGTCGGTCGGCTACACCTTC. Looking up the rest from reference TRBV30 and TRBJ1-2 gives the full variable domain: SQTIHQWPATLVQPVGSPLSLECTVEGTSNPNLYWYRQAAGRGLQLLFYSVGIGQISSEVPQNLSASRPQDRQFILSSKKLLLSDSGFYLCAWSGDRGSVGYTFGSGTRLTVV.

This sequence joins TRBV6-5 and TRBJ1-3; a weak D match, TRBD1 (6 bases). This CDR3 is built from 14 residues. Germline V CDR1 and CDR2: MNHEY, SVGAGI. V lost 7 bases and J lost 2, with 12 bases in between. CDR3 region: CASTLGDTGNTIYF. For the CDR3, the DNA is TGTGCCAGCACACTAGGGGACACTGGAAACACCATATATTTT.

This clone was recorded a few times. The chain links TRBV5-4 to TRBJ2-3; 14 nucleotides line up with TRBD2. V lost 0 bases, J lost 2 bases, and 5 bases stayed unmatched. This CDR3 is built from 18 residues. Germline CDR1 is SGHNT and CDR2 is YYREEE (reference sequence). The CDR3 reads CASSLGLAGGPDTDTQYF. CDR3 DNA sequence: TGTGCCAGCAGCTTGGGACTAGCGGGGGGGCCTGACACAGATACGCAGTATTTT.

The DNA for the CDR3 is TGTGCCAGCAGCCTAAAAGTCCGTGGAGATCCTACCTATGGCTACACCTTC. Its protein is CASSLKVRGDPTYGYTF. This rearrangement joins TRBV7-8 to TRBJ1-2; D gene ambiguous. Germline V gene data show CDR1 as SGHVS and CDR2 as FQNEAQ. V was clipped by 5 bases and J by 4 bases, with 23 bases between them. The CDR3 runs to 17 residues.

The chain combines TRBV10-2 with TRBJ2-1; 12 nucleotides line up with TRBD1. J was trimmed by 7 bases and V by 5 bases; bases with no gene match: 18. This CDR3 spans 19 amino acids. Germline V lookup: CDR1 WSHSY, CDR2 SAAADI. The CDR3 reads CASSLAGMVGQGARNEQFF. The CDR3 DNA reads as TGCGCCAGCAGTTTGGCGGGTATGGTGGGACAGGGGGCGCGGAATGAGCAGTTCTTC.

This clone was observed a few times. The gene calls are TRBV27 and TRBJ1-5; D is ambiguous. The germline V gene encodes CDR1 MNHEY and CDR2 SMNVEV (reference sequence). V was shortened by 2 bases and J by 5 bases, with 7 bases between the two germline ends. CDR3 length equals 13 residues. CDR3 DNA sequence: TGTGCCAGCAGTTTAGCGGGCCATCAGCCCCAGCATTTT. It encodes CASSLAGHQPQHF.

The J gene is TRBJ2-7, the V gene TRBV5-1; 11 bases align to TRBD2. The germline CDR1 and CDR2 sequences are SGHRS and YFSETQ. This CDR3 spans 16 amino acids. Trimming removed 0 bases from V and 5 bases from J; junction bases left unmatched: 7. The CDR3 here is CASSLGPSGGLDEQYF. The DNA of the CDR3 is TGCGCCAGCAGCTTGGGGCCTAGCGGGGGGTTGGACGAGCAGTACTTC.

The chain joins TRBV5-1 to TRBJ2-3; possible D gene TRBD2, 5 bases. This CDR3 contains 16 residues. Germline CDR1 SGHRS, CDR2 YFSETQ. Between the trimmed V and J ends, which lost 0 bases and 2 bases, there was a span of 13 bases. CDR3 residues: CASSLGSSLTTDTQYF. The CDR3 coding sequence is TGCGCCAGCAGCTTGGGATCTAGCTTAACCACAGATACGCAGTATTTT.

Only a few counts were recorded for this clone. The chain employs TRBV11-2 and TRBJ1-2, with D tentatively TRBD1 (5 bases). The germline V gene encodes CDR1 SGHAT and CDR2 FQNNGV. Trimming shortened V by 5 bases and J by 9 bases, and 16 bases separated the two germline ends. The CDR3 runs to 13 residues. The CDR3 region is CASSPRGLISYTF. CDR3 coding DNA: TGTGCCAGCAGCCCTAGGGGATTGATTAGCTACACCTTC.

This rearrangement joins TRBV4-3 to TRBJ1-2; 7 bases are shared with TRBD1. From germline, CDR1 is LGHNA and CDR2 YSLEER. The ends lost 0 bases at V and 2 bases at J; junction bases unmatched: 0. CDR3 length: 14 amino acids. CDR3 sequence: CASSQEQGNYGYTF. CDR3 DNA sequence: TGCGCCAGCAGCCAAGAACAGGGGAACTATGGCTACACCTTC.

This sequence joins TRBV7-8 and TRBJ2-1; a possible D gene is TRBD2 (6 bases). The CDR3 loop spans 14 amino acids. Germline CDR1 SGHVS, CDR2 FQNEAQ. V was pared by 3 bases and J by 3 bases, with 9 bases between. The CDR3, as DNA: TGTGCCAGCAGCTTTGGGGGGTACTACAATGAGCAGTTCTTC. Its translation: CASSFGGYYNEQFF.

The CDR3: CASSSSSGGGAGRNEQFF. CDR3 in DNA: TGTGCCAGCAGCTCCTCCTCTGGCGGGGGGGCAGGTAGAAATGAGCAGTTCTTC. The chain combines TRBV7-6 with TRBJ2-1; 9 nucleotides line up with TRBD2. Trimming at V came to 4 bases and at J to 7 bases, leaving 17 bases not matched to a gene. The CDR3 is 18 residues long. Germline assignment: CDR1 SGHVS and CDR2 FNYEAQ.

The V and J genes are TRBV18 and TRBJ2-7, with 8 bases lining up with TRBD2. From germline, CDR1 is KGHSH and CDR2 LQKENI. V shed 5 bases and J 2 bases; nucleotides not matched to a gene: 2. The CDR3 has 13 residues. CDR3 region: CASSAGGTYEQYF. Written as DNA, the CDR3 is TGTGCCAGCTCAGCGGGGGGAACCTACGAGCAGTACTTC.

Regarding this clone: A junction end diverges from the germline sequence, so it may reflect a read error. This chain links TRBV7-9 with TRBJ2-7; 8 bases are a match to TRBD1. There are 12 residues in the CDR3. The germline V gene encodes CDR1 SEHNR and CDR2 FQNEAQ (reference sequence). CDR3 in DNA: TGTTCCAGCAGTTCAGGGGGCGGCGAGCAGTACTTC. Protein: CSSSSGGGEQYF.

This clone was counted once. The gene calls are TRBV19 and TRBJ2-1; TRBD2 agrees at 12 bases. V gave up 3 bases and J gave up 4 bases; unmatched junction bases: 7. CDR1 and CDR2 from the germline V gene are LNHDA and SQIVND (reference sequence). CDR3 length equals 17 residues. The CDR3: CASSIKLAGGRYNEQFF. CDR3 in DNA: TGTGCCAGTAGTATCAAACTAGCGGGGGGCCGTTACAATGAGCAGTTCTTC.

This clone was recorded only once. V is TRBV21-1 and J is TRBJ1-4. TRBV21-1 is described as a pseudogene. This CDR3 is built from 15 residues. Here the CDR3 DNA reads TGTGCCAGCAGCAAAGTGGAGGAGGGCAATGAAAAACTGTTTTTT. Translation: CASSKVEEGNEKLFF.

V and J are TRBV11-2 and TRBJ1-1; D is perhaps TRBD1 (5 bases). The CDR3 covers 19 residues. Germline lookup yields CDR1 SGHAT and CDR2 FQNNGV. V gave up 4 bases and J gave up 0 bases, with 24 bases separating them. This CDR3 reads CASSSSPPRPGPMNTEAFF. CDR3 nucleotides: TGTGCCAGCAGCTCCAGCCCACCGAGGCCAGGGCCAATGAACACTGAAGCTTTCTTT.

A remark on this clone: The junction differs from germline at one of its ends, possibly a read error. The chain links TRBV10-2 to TRBJ1-4, with TRBD1 matching over 7 bases. CDR3 length: 13 residues. Germline assignment: CDR1 WSHSY and CDR2 SAAADI. This CDR3 is CASLGQLNEKLFF. CDR3 nucleotides: TGTGCCAGCTTGGGACAGCTTAATGAAAAACTGTTTTTT.

V gene TRBV11-2 combines with J gene TRBJ2-5, with TRBD2 identical over 7 bases. The CDR3 covers 16 residues. Trimming removed 4 bases from V and 1 base from J; junction bases left unmatched: 9. From germline, CDR1 is SGHAT and CDR2 FQNNGV. The CDR3 DNA reads as TGTGCCAGCAGCTCGCTACCTAAGCGGGGCCAAGAGACCCAGTACTTC. Protein sequence: CASSSLPKRGQETQYF. Full variable domain (outside the CDR3, taken from reference TRBV11-2 and TRBJ2-5): EAGVAQSPRYKIIEKRQSVAFWCNPISGHATLYWYQQILGQGPKLLIQFQNNGVVDDSQLPKDRFSAERLKGVDSTLKIQPAKLEDSAVYLCASSSLPKRGQETQYFGPGTRLLVL.

The rearrangement uses TRBV25-1 and TRBJ2-1; TRBD1 matches at 10 bases. This CDR3 has 15 amino acids. V was pared by 5 bases and J by 6 bases, with 7 bases of the junction left unmatched. Germline V CDR1 and CDR2: MGHDK, SYGVNS. CDR3 region: CASSMTGQGFNEQFF. The DNA for the CDR3 is TGTGCCAGCAGTATGACGGGACAGGGGTTCAATGAGCAGTTCTTC.

J is TRBJ2-3 and V is TRBV10-3; 8 nucleotides line up with TRBD2. Germline CDR1 ENHRY, CDR2 SYGVKD. V trimming: 6 bases; J trimming: 1 base; junction bases outside the gene matches: 15. The CDR3 is 18 residues long. The chain's CDR3 is CAIRVLTGGHLRTDTQYF. The CDR3 bases are TGTGCCATCAGAGTATTAACGGGGGGGCACCTTCGCACAGATACGCAGTATTTT.